The 32 T cell receptor beta chains reported below all come from one sample, sequenced in a study of early T cells in non-severe SARS-CoV-2 infection. TCRdb called the 5' RACE reads again in MiXCR, with one record for every CDR3 protein. The sample shows about 80,000 distinct CDR3 sequences, about 12% of them seen only once. Sequencing was performed on whole blood. The receptor set was obtained from an adult who was a healthcare worker with PCR-confirmed SARS-CoV-2 infection or an uninfected control (not recorded which).

This chain connects TRBV6-5 to TRBJ2-1, with D possibly matching TRBD2 (6 bases). CDR1 is MNHEY, CDR2 SVGAGI, per germline. The length of the CDR3 is 14 residues. V shed 7 bases and J shed 10 bases, with 20 bases lying between them. In nucleotides, the CDR3 is TGTGCCAGCAATGATAGCGGTCCTAACAGGGAGCAGTTCTTC. As protein: CASNDSGPNREQFF.

This clonotype was seen a few times. V and J are TRBV20-1 and TRBJ2-2, with D maybe TRBD1 (5 bases). Trimming shortened V by 5 bases and J by 2 bases, and 6 bases separated the two germline ends. This CDR3 has 12 residues. Germline V gene sequence: CDR1 DFQATT, CDR2 SNEGSKA (reference sequence). CDR3 region: CSAGQNTGELFF. In DNA form, the CDR3 reads TGCAGTGCTGGACAAAACACCGGGGAGCTGTTTTTT.

In its sample, this clonotype was seen many times. The chain employs TRBV19 and TRBJ1-1, with D possibly TRBD1 on 6 matching bases. This CDR3 comprises 16 residues. V was trimmed by 4 bases and J by 5 bases, leaving 20 bases between them. Per the germline V gene, CDR1 is LNHDA and CDR2 is SQIVND (reference sequence). CDR3 coding DNA: TGTGCCAGTAGTACCCCGGGTCGGGGAGGGGGAACTGAAGCTTTCTTT. Its protein is CASSTPGRGGGTEAFF.

The table lists this clonotype with many counts. The chain combines TRBV2 with TRBJ1-1; D is possibly TRBD1 (5 bases). CDR3 length: 11 amino acids. Trimming stripped 2 bases from V and 10 bases from J, with 8 bases between. CDR1 is SNHLY and CDR2 is FYNNEI in the germline V gene. The CDR3 nucleotides read TGTGCCAGCAGTGAACGGGGCCCAGCTTTCTTT. This encodes CASSERGPAFF.

This clonotype was seen at least ten times. J is TRBJ2-3 and V is TRBV7-8; D is ambiguous. Germline lookup yields CDR1 SGHVS and CDR2 FQNEAQ. This CDR3 contains 14 residues. Trimming cost V 8 bases and J 0 bases, with 12 bases left between them. CDR3 loop: CASGESPSTDTQYF. The CDR3 DNA reads TGTGCCAGCGGTGAATCGCCTAGCACAGATACGCAGTATTTT.

This clonotype was counted a few times. This rearrangement joins TRBV7-3 to TRBJ2-1; no firm D call. Trimming removed 5 bases at V and 2 bases at J, with 13 bases between. This CDR3 region has 15 residues. In germline, CDR1 is SGHTA, CDR2 FQGTGA. This CDR3 is CASSLRRDPYNEQFF. DNA of the CDR3: TGTGCCAGCAGCCTTCGACGCGATCCCTACAATGAGCAGTTCTTC.

This clonotype was counted at least ten times. The CDR3 spells CSARTESSYEQYF. As DNA, the CDR3 is TGCAGCGCCCGGACGGAGAGCTCCTACGAGCAGTACTTC. V and J are TRBV29-1 and TRBJ2-7; D unclear. The germline CDR1 and CDR2 sequences are SQVTM and ANQGSEA. This CDR3 spans 13 amino acids. The V and J ends lost 7 bases and 0 bases respectively, with 13 bases between them.

This clonotype has more than one count but fewer than ten. The rearrangement uses TRBV7-9 and TRBJ2-3; 8 bases map to TRBD1. CDR1 is SEHNR, CDR2 FQNEAQ, per germline (reference sequence). The CDR3 is made up of 15 amino acids. V was clipped by 5 bases and J by 3 bases; unmatched bases: 7. The CDR3 loop reads CASSPRQGRTDTQYF. The DNA of the CDR3 is TGTGCCAGCAGCCCGAGACAGGGGAGGACAGATACGCAGTATTTT.

The rearrangement joins TRBV6-2 or TRBV6-3 to TRBJ2-1; TRBD2 aligns across 14 bases. The CDR3 has 13 amino acids. Germline CDR1 and CDR2: MNHEY and SVGEGT. V lost 7 bases and J lost 12; bases outside the gene matches: 5. The CDR3 here is CASNFGLAGGQFF. The CDR3 DNA reads TGTGCCAGCAACTTCGGACTAGCGGGGGGGCAGTTCTTC.

The chain joins TRBV6-5 to TRBJ2-1, with 9 bases that match TRBD2. The J segment lost 6 bases and the V segment lost 5 bases, leaving 5 bases of the junction unmatched. This CDR3 is built from 14 residues. Germline CDR1 reads MNHEY; CDR2 reads SVGAGI. The CDR3: CASSTGTSSNEQFF. The DNA for the CDR3 is TGTGCCAGCAGTACCGGGACTAGCAGCAATGAGCAGTTCTTC.

Only a few counts were recorded for this clonotype. The CDR3 spells CASNEGQLWSEQYF. CDR3 nucleotide sequence: TGTGCCAGCAACGAGGGCCAGTTATGGAGCGAGCAGTACTTC. The gene calls are TRBV2 and TRBJ2-7; perhaps TRBD2 as D (5 bases). CDR3 length: 14 residues. Trimming shortened V by 7 bases and J by 6 bases, and 19 bases separated the two germline ends. Germline CDR1 SNHLY, CDR2 FYNNEI.

Comments on this clonotype: Its ends do not fully match the called genes, so a read error is possible. This chain uses TRBV28 with TRBJ1-1; D call uncertain. The CDR3 runs 14 residues. Germline V gives CDR1 MDHEN, CDR2 SYDVKM. The CDR3, as DNA: TGTGCCTGCAGTTTCGACCGAAGAAAGACTGAAGCTTTCTTT. Protein: CACSFDRRKTEAFF.

This clonotype was counted between two and nine times. The chain is built from TRBV20-1 and TRBJ1-4, with D tentatively TRBD1 (6 bases). The germline V and J ends were trimmed by 3 bases and 1 base, with 15 bases remaining between them. Germline CDR1 and CDR2: DFQATT and SNEGSKA (reference sequence). CDR3 length equals 16 residues. CDR3 loop: CSASSPGGGTNEKLFF. The CDR3 DNA is TGCAGTGCTAGTTCCCCAGGAGGGGGAACTAATGAAAAACTGTTTTTT.

This clonotype was counted at least ten times. Here the CDR3 DNA reads TGTGCCAGCAGCTTGCGGACAGGCCAAGAGACCCAGTACTTC. Encoded protein: CASSLRTGQETQYF. The chain is built from TRBV5-4 and TRBJ2-5, with 7 bases aligning to TRBD1. Germline V gives CDR1 SGHNT, CDR2 YYREEE (reference sequence). With V trimmed by 1 base and J by 1 base, 1 base remained unmatched. This CDR3 region has 14 residues.

This clonotype was seen ten or more times. The CDR3, as DNA: TGTGCCAGCAGCGTTAGGTCTGGAAACACCATATATTTT. Residues: CASSVRSGNTIYF. J is TRBJ1-3 and V is TRBV12-3 or TRBV12-4; no clear D. The V end lost 6 bases, the J end lost 1 base, and 7 bases lay between the germline ends. The CDR3 extends over 13 amino acids.

The sample holds a few counts of this clonotype. This chain uses TRBV28 with TRBJ1-1, with a possible D match to TRBD1 (6 bases). V shed 7 bases and J shed 11 bases, with 14 bases lying between them. The germline V gene encodes CDR1 MDHEN and CDR2 SYDVKM. The CDR3 is 11 residues long. DNA for the CDR3: TGTGCCAGCACGGGGGGCAGGGTGGCTTTCTTT. Its protein is CASTGGRVAFF.

V usage is TRBV9 and J usage is TRBJ2-1; no clear D. Germline CDR1 is SGDLS and CDR2 is YYNGEE. Trimming stripped 0 bases from V and 12 bases from J, with 7 bases between. The CDR3 totals 11 residues. The CDR3 nucleotides read TGTGCCAGCAGCGTAGGTGATGGGCAGTTCTTC. It codes for CASSVGDGQFF.

This chain connects TRBV29-1 to TRBJ2-1; no clear D. Trimming stripped 4 bases from V and 2 bases from J, with 3 bases between. The germline CDR1 and CDR2 sequences are SQVTM and ANQGSEA. This CDR3 has 11 residues. The DNA for the CDR3 is TGCAGCGTTGGAGCCTACAATGAGCAGTTCTTC. This translates into CSVGAYNEQFF.

This chain joins TRBV3-1 and TRBJ1-3; TRBD1 matches at 7 bases. Germline lookup yields CDR1 LGHDT and CDR2 YNNKEL (reference sequence). The CDR3 consists of 14 residues. Trimming took 8 bases from V and 6 from J; bases not matched to a gene: 10. The CDR3 bases are TGTGCCAGCGGCGAGGGGGCGGCTGAAAACACCATATATTTT. It is translated as CASGEGAAENTIYF.

This rearrangement joins TRBV12-5 to TRBJ1-4; TRBD1 agrees at 9 bases. This CDR3 spans 16 amino acids. V shed 5 bases and J 9 bases; nucleotides not matched to a gene: 13. Germline V gene lookup returns CDR1 LGHNT and CDR2 FRNRAP. DNA for the CDR3: TGTGCTAGTGGTCCCCGAAGTGGACAGGGGCGTAAAAAACTGTTTTTT. Translated, it gives CASGPRSGQGRKKLFF. Based on the CDR3 plus reference TRBV12-5 and TRBJ1-4, the full variable domain is DARVTQTPRHKVTEMGQEVTMRCQPILGHNTVFWYRQTMMQGLELLAYFRNRAPLDDSGMPKDRFSAEMPDATLATLKIQPSEPRDSAVYFCASGPRSGQGRKKLFFGSGTQLSVL.

This clonotype was picked up a small number of times. This chain joins TRBV7-9 and TRBJ2-5; D call uncertain. The V end was cut by 5 bases, the J end by 4 bases, with 14 bases between. This CDR3 spans 14 amino acids. Germline lookup yields CDR1 SEHNR and CDR2 FQNEAQ (reference sequence). The chain's CDR3 is CASSPPPGRETQYF. The CDR3 DNA is TGTGCCAGCAGCCCCCCTCCGGGTAGAGAGACCCAGTACTTC.

This clonotype was recorded a few times. The chain carries TRBV6-2 or TRBV6-3 and TRBJ2-3, with no clear D. CDR3 length: 15 amino acids. Between the trimmed V and J ends, which lost 5 bases and 2 bases, there was a span of 14 bases. Looked up from germline, CDR1 is MNHEY and CDR2 is SVGEGT. The chain's CDR3 is CASSPPTDYTDTQYF. CDR3 in DNA: TGTGCCAGCAGTCCCCCGACCGATTACACAGATACGCAGTATTTT.

This chain joins TRBV7-8 and TRBJ1-1; no reliable D call. V lost 5 bases to trimming and J lost 10 bases, with 11 bases between them. The CDR3 is 11 amino acids. The germline gives CDR1 SGHVS, CDR2 FQNEAQ. CDR3 sequence: CASSVGPGAFF. CDR3 nucleotides: TGTGCCAGCAGCGTCGGGCCTGGAGCTTTCTTT.

The chain uses TRBV19 and TRBJ2-1; D assignment may be TRBD1 or TRBD2 (5 bases each). This CDR3 contains 15 residues. V shed 6 bases and J shed 4 bases, with 16 bases lying between them. Germline V lookup: CDR1 LNHDA, CDR2 SQIVND (reference sequence). Here the CDR3 DNA reads TGTGCCAGTAGAAAGCAGGGCGGGTCTTACAATGAGCAGTTCTTC. This translates into CASRKQGGSYNEQFF.

The rearrangement joins TRBV10-3 to TRBJ2-7; possible D gene TRBD2, 5 bases. The germline V and J ends were trimmed by 10 bases and 5 bases, with 24 bases remaining between them. CDR3 length: 15 residues. Germline loops: CDR1 ENHRY, CDR2 SYGVKD. As DNA, the CDR3 is TGTGCCAGCACCCCCGTCGGAGGCAATCTCGACGAGCAGTACTTC. It is translated as CASTPVGGNLDEQYF.

Ten or more counts support this clonotype. The V gene is TRBV19, the J gene TRBJ1-1, with a tentative D call TRBD1 (5 bases). The CDR3 length is 14 residues. V was trimmed by 5 bases and J by 0 bases, leaving 10 bases between them. CDR1 and CDR2 from the germline V gene are LNHDA and SQIVND (reference sequence). The CDR3 loop is CASSADTMNTEAFF. The CDR3 DNA sequence: TGTGCCAGTAGTGCGGACACCATGAACACTGAAGCTTTCTTT.

The rearrangement links TRBV9 to TRBJ1-1; weak D call: TRBD1 (5 bases). CDR1 and CDR2 from the germline V gene are SGDLS and YYNGEE. V was shortened by 0 bases and J by 4 bases, with 13 bases between the two germline ends. This CDR3 comprises 15 residues. CDR3 region: CASSVEQGVSTEAFF. CDR3 bases: TGTGCCAGCAGCGTAGAGCAGGGAGTGAGCACTGAAGCTTTCTTT.

This clonotype was detected only a few times. The genes are TRBV24-1 and TRBJ2-3; TRBD2 aligns across 7 bases. Germline V lookup: CDR1 KGHDR, CDR2 SFDVKD. The V gene end was trimmed by 7 bases and the J gene end by 2 bases; junction bases not matched to a gene: 8. The CDR3 runs 15 residues. The CDR3: CATRSGGGNTDTQYF. The CDR3 DNA reads as TGTGCCACCAGATCCGGCGGGGGAAACACAGATACGCAGTATTTT.

The sample holds many counts of this clonotype. The chain joins TRBV10-3 to TRBJ1-2; TRBD1 matches 8 bases. This CDR3 spans 14 amino acids. CDR1 and CDR2 from the germline V gene are ENHRY and SYGVKD. After removal of 2 bases from V and 6 bases from J, the junction contained 5 bases not matched to a gene. CDR3 DNA: TGTGCCATCAGTGAGGCCAGGGGGCGACATGGCTACACCTTC. Encoded protein: CAISEARGRHGYTF.

The table lists this clonotype with many counts. The CDR3 bases are TGTGCCAGCAGCTTAGTCCCCCCGGGACTAGCGAAGAGCTCCTACGAGCAGTACTTC. Translating gives CASSLVPPGLAKSSYEQYF. J is TRBJ2-7 and V is TRBV7-8; 10 nucleotides align to TRBD2. There are 19 residues in the CDR3. V trimming: 1 base; J trimming: 0 bases; junction bases outside the gene matches: 12. The germline V gene encodes CDR1 SGHVS and CDR2 FQNEAQ.

The chain is built from TRBV7-3 and TRBJ2-1, with unresolved D. The CDR3 totals 13 residues. CDR1 SGHTA and CDR2 FQGTGA come from the germline V gene. The germline V and J ends were trimmed by 4 bases and 3 bases, with 7 bases remaining between them. Here the CDR3 reads CASSYMYYNEQFF. Written as DNA, the CDR3 is TGTGCCAGCAGCTATATGTACTACAATGAGCAGTTCTTC. Full variable domain (missing parts from reference TRBV7-3 and TRBJ2-1): GAGVSQTPSNKVTEKGKYVELRCDPISGHTALYWYRQSLGQGPEFLIYFQGTGAADDSGLPNDRFFAVRPEGSVSTLKIQRTERGDSAVYLCASSYMYYNEQFFGPGTRLTVL.

A note on this clonotype: A single base separates this from a much larger clone, so it may be a read error. The V gene is TRBV7-9, the J gene TRBJ1-4; D unclear. CDR3 length: 14 amino acids. CDR1 is SEHNR, CDR2 FQNEAQ, per germline (reference sequence). The CDR3 spells CASSLGVSNEKLSF. CDR3 nucleotide sequence: TGTGCCAGCAGCTTAGGGGTGTCTAATGAAAAACTGTCTTTT.